Below, 14 T cell receptor beta chains from the same sample are listed, as sequenced in a study of radiotherapy plus CTLA-4 blockade in lung cancer. This table comes from immunoSEQ multiplex PCR, and its TCRdb copy is limited to in-frame clones, with some not included. The data show roughly 66,000 clones, approximately 83% seen once. The sequencing here drew on peripheral blood, taken from a patient treated with radiotherapy plus ipilimumab. All receptors come from a human donor with non-small cell lung cancer who had a partial response to radiotherapy plus ipilimumab.

The chain joins TRBV2 to TRBJ2-7; D is possibly TRBD1 (5 bases). CDR1 is SNHLY, CDR2 FYNNEI, per germline. This CDR3 region has 12 residues. V was pared by 6 bases and J by 3 bases, with 9 bases between. The CDR3, as DNA: TGTGCCAGCAGGTTTGACAGCTACGAGCAGTACTTC. This gives the protein CASRFDSYEQYF.

About this clone itself: An end of the junction differs from the germline gene, which may be a read error. V and J are TRBV19 and TRBJ1-5; perhaps TRBD1 as D (5 bases). The CDR3 is made up of 14 amino acids. From germline, CDR1 is LNHDA and CDR2 SQIVND (reference sequence). For the CDR3, the DNA is TGTGCCAGTAGTACGGGGACTAACAATCGGCCCCAGCATTTT. It encodes CASSTGTNNRPQHF.

This clone was picked up one time. V and J are TRBV19 and TRBJ1-1; no clear D gene. The CDR3 sequence is 13 residues long. Germline CDR1 reads LNHDA; CDR2 reads SQIVND (reference sequence). V lost 3 bases and J lost 0, with 5 bases in between. The CDR3 sequence is CASSIGMNTEAFF. The CDR3 DNA reads as TGTGCCAGTAGTATTGGCATGAACACTGAAGCTTTCTTT.

The J gene is TRBJ2-1, the V gene TRBV5-1, with D tentatively TRBD1 (6 bases). The CDR3 loop spans 15 amino acids. Trimming took off 0 bases at V and 2 bases at J, with 9 bases between the two ends. Germline CDR1 and CDR2: SGHRS and YFSETQ. DNA for the CDR3: TGCGCCAGCAGCTTGGTCTGGGGGCCCTACAATGAGCAGTTCTTC. It codes for CASSLVWGPYNEQFF.

V is TRBV18 and J is TRBJ1-5; D gene unclear. This CDR3 has 15 residues. V shed 3 bases and J shed 1 base, with 10 bases lying between them. Germline V gives CDR1 KGHSH, CDR2 LQKENI. DNA of the CDR3: TGTGCCAGCTCACCTAGCAAGGCAAGCAATCAGCCCCAGCATTTT. It codes for CASSPSKASNQPQHF.

The rearrangement joins TRBV29-1 to TRBJ2-1, with TRBD2 identical over 8 bases. The CDR3 runs to 12 residues. CDR1 SQVTM and CDR2 ANQGSEA come from the germline V gene. Trimming took 6 bases from V and 7 from J; bases not matched to a gene: 5. The CDR3 bases are TGCAGCGTCGTAAGCGGGAGTAATGAGCAGTTCTTC. Amino acid sequence: CSVVSGSNEQFF.

The chain is built from TRBV5-1 and TRBJ2-7; TRBD1 matches 9 bases. The length of the CDR3 is 15 residues. V was clipped by 5 bases and J by 5 bases; unmatched bases: 11. CDR1 is SGHRS and CDR2 is YFSETQ in the germline V gene. CDR3 in DNA: TGCGCCAGCAGACGAATTCCCGGGACAGGGAACGAGCAGTACTTC. This encodes CASRRIPGTGNEQYF.

The chain recombines TRBV20-1 with TRBJ2-1, with D possibly TRBD1 on 6 matching bases. Germline values: CDR1 DFQATT, CDR2 SNEGSKA (reference sequence). Trimming took 3 bases from V and 12 from J, leaving 12 bases between them. The CDR3 runs to 11 residues. CDR3 DNA: TGCAGTGCTAGCCCAGGGGCTTTGCAGTTCTTC. Its protein product is CSASPGALQFF.

The chain combines TRBV5-1 with TRBJ2-2, with D possibly being TRBD1 (6 bases). CDR1 SGHRS and CDR2 YFSETQ come from the germline V gene. The CDR3 contains 16 residues. The V gene lost 4 bases and the J gene lost 0 bases, with 13 bases spanning the gap. CDR3 in DNA: TGCGCCAGCAGCCGAGGGGGTACCTCGAACACCGGGGAGCTGTTTTTT. Protein: CASSRGGTSNTGELFF.

This chain uses TRBV5-1 with TRBJ1-6; D is unresolved. Trimming shortened V by 0 bases and J by 5 bases, and 6 bases separated the two germline ends. The CDR3 runs to 14 residues. Germline V gene data show CDR1 as SGHRS and CDR2 as YFSETQ. The CDR3: CASSLERDNSPLHF. The CDR3 bases are TGCGCCAGCAGCTTGGAACGGGATAATTCACCCCTCCACTTT.

The rearrangement joins TRBV11-2 to TRBJ1-1, with unresolved D. The V gene lost 3 bases and the J gene lost 0 bases, with 5 bases spanning the gap. Germline CDR1 reads SGHAT; CDR2 reads FQNNGV. This CDR3 has 13 amino acids. CDR3 bases: TGTGCCAGCAGCTTGCAGTTGAACACTGAAGCTTTCTTT. The encoded protein is CASSLQLNTEAFF.

The V and J genes are TRBV2 and TRBJ2-2; the match to TRBD2 covers 14 bases. This CDR3 has 15 residues. Per germline, CDR1 SNHLY and CDR2 FYNNEI. With 8 bases clipped from V and 2 bases from J, the junction kept 1 base outside the gene matches. Here the CDR3 DNA reads TGTGCCAGCGGACTAGCGGGAGGCAACACCGGGGAGCTGTTTTTT. Residues: CASGLAGGNTGELFF.

The chain recombines TRBV5-1 with TRBJ2-7, with 8 bases fitting TRBD1. The CDR3 spans 14 residues. Looked up from germline, CDR1 is SGHRS and CDR2 is YFSETQ. The ends lost 0 bases at V and 6 bases at J; junction bases unmatched: 5. The CDR3, as DNA: TGCGCCAGCAGCTTGGGAGACAGGGGTGGCGAGCAGTACTTC. Residues: CASSLGDRGGEQYF.

This clone showed up just once. The rearrangement uses TRBV28 and TRBJ1-3, with a possible D match to TRBD1 (5 bases). Trimming left V 5 bases short and J 4 bases short, with 15 bases between. Germline V lookup: CDR1 MDHEN, CDR2 SYDVKM. The CDR3 runs to 15 residues. The CDR3 bases are TGTGCCAGCAGTCTTCCGGGGACTACGGGAAACACCATATATTTT. This sequence encodes CASSLPGTTGNTIYF.